Only a few counts were recorded for the clone carrying this T cell receptor beta chain. Its antigen is not known. A TCRbeta library incorporating unique molecular identifiers was prepared. In TCRdb, the PCR reads were re-called with MiXCR into one record per CDR3 protein. Of fewer than 150,000 distinct CDR3 sequences listed, 9.5% to 10% were seen once; the top ten hold 24%. The V gene lost 3 bases and the J gene lost 2 bases, with 11 bases spanning the gap. Germline V gene data show CDR1 as KGHDR and CDR2 as SFDVKD. This CDR3 spans 15 amino acids. The data are from a study of T-cell reconstitution after alpha-beta-depleted transplantation in children. Findings and limits, study-wide: Surviving recipient T cells and thymic progenitors underlay high day-60 TCRbeta diversity in some patients. Reported findings indicate that, about two months after transplant, alpha-beta T cells came from several hundred expanded clones, which were derived from non-depleted graft cells.

The material was PBMCs, mostly from graft donor cells, obtained 180 days after TCRalphabeta/CD19-depleted stem cell transplant. J is TRBJ2-3 and V is TRBV24-1, with D perhaps matching TRBD1 (6 bases). This receptor was obtained from a girl in the first two years of life who had a stem cell transplant for combined immunodeficiency, so the T cells may come from the graft donor. This CDR3 reads CATSDARDITDTQYF. In nucleotides, the CDR3 is TGTGCCACCAGTGATGCCCGGGACATCACAGATACGCAGTATTTT.